The 13 T cell receptor beta chains reported below all come from one sample, sequenced in a study of T cell responses to AZD1222 COVID-19 vaccine. TCRdb's copy holds only in-frame clones and misses some; the assay was immunoSEQ multiplex PCR. Among about 130,000 clones listed, just over 90% were seen once. Material: peripheral blood, obtained on day 0 of AZD1222 vaccination. The receptors come from an adult in good health.

V usage is TRBV6-2 or TRBV6-3 and J usage is TRBJ1-2; D unclear. Trimming pared 6 bases from V and 7 bases from J, leaving 18 bases between. The CDR3 has 14 amino acids. Germline CDR1 reads MNHEY; CDR2 reads SVGEGT. The CDR3 nucleotides read TGTGCCAGCAGCCTGCCGGTGCCATCGGGTGGCTACACCTTC. This encodes CASSLPVPSGGYTF.

This clone was counted a single time. This chain links TRBV9 with TRBJ2-5; 12 positions match TRBD1. Germline-derived CDR1 and CDR2 are SGDLS and YYNGEE. The CDR3 totals 15 residues. The V gene end was trimmed by 5 bases and the J gene end by 3 bases; junction bases not matched to a gene: 5. The CDR3, as DNA: TGTGCCAGCAGTCGGGGACAGGGGGCGGAAGAGACCCAGTACTTC. Amino acid sequence: CASSRGQGAEETQYF.

The chain employs TRBV7-9 and TRBJ1-3; D call uncertain. Per germline, CDR1 SEHNR and CDR2 FQNEAQ (reference sequence). CDR3 size: 14 residues. Trimming pared 8 bases from V and 0 bases from J, leaving 11 bases between. The CDR3 protein is CASHRQVSGNTIYF. For the CDR3, the DNA is TGTGCCAGCCACCGTCAAGTCTCTGGAAACACCATATATTTT.

This chain links TRBV5-1 with TRBJ1-6; a possible D gene is TRBD1 (6 bases). Between the trimmed V and J ends, which lost 4 bases and 7 bases, there was a span of 18 bases. The CDR3 sequence is 16 residues long. Looked up from germline, CDR1 is SGHRS and CDR2 is YFSETQ. The CDR3 loop is CASSGGFDRPNSPLHF. The CDR3 bases are TGCGCCAGCAGCGGGGGGTTTGACAGGCCAAATTCACCCCTCCACTTT.

The chain recombines TRBV5-6 with TRBJ2-7; TRBD1 matches 9 bases. The CDR3 runs 14 residues. Germline V CDR1 and CDR2: SGHDT, YYEEEE. The V segment lost 5 bases and the J segment 5 bases; nucleotides outside the gene matches: 8. DNA for the CDR3: TGTGCCAGCAGACAGGGACAGGGCTTCGACGAGCAGTACTTC. Its protein is CASRQGQGFDEQYF.

This clone was detected once. The V call is TRBV2, the J call TRBJ1-5; D not resolved. The CDR3 runs to 14 residues. CDR1 is SNHLY and CDR2 is FYNNEI in the germline V gene. Trimming took off 4 bases at V and 10 bases at J, with 17 bases between the two ends. Here the CDR3 reads CASSGLLQRGPQHF. The CDR3 DNA reads TGTGCCAGCAGTGGACTTTTACAGAGAGGACCCCAGCATTTT.

Written as DNA, the CDR3 is TGTGCCAGCAGCTTAGCCGGCAATGAGCAGTTCTTC. Translation gives CASSLAGNEQFF. J is TRBJ2-1 and V is TRBV11-3; no clear D gene. Germline assignment: CDR1 SGHNT and CDR2 YENEEA. Trimming shortened V by 1 base and J by 6 bases, and 4 bases separated the two germline ends. This CDR3 has 12 amino acids.

V usage is TRBV27 and J usage is TRBJ2-2; possible D gene TRBD2, 6 bases. This CDR3 region has 17 residues. V shed 1 base and J shed 1 base, with 13 bases lying between them. CDR1 is MNHEY, CDR2 SMNVEV, per germline (reference sequence). CDR3 protein: CASSLYGYGGNTGELFF. CDR3 in DNA: TGTGCCAGCAGTTTATACGGGTACGGGGGGAACACCGGGGAGCTGTTTTTT.

V is TRBV5-1 and J is TRBJ2-2, with TRBD1 matching 7 bases. Germline V gene lookup returns CDR1 SGHRS and CDR2 YFSETQ. CDR3 length: 15 residues. V shed 4 bases, J shed 0 bases, and the junction held 3 bases outside the gene matches. For the CDR3, the DNA is TGCGCCAGCAGCCCGACAGGGCCGAACACCGGGGAGCTGTTTTTT. Its translation: CASSPTGPNTGELFF.

This chain connects TRBV6-5 to TRBJ1-4; 8 bases align to TRBD1. The germline CDR1 and CDR2 sequences are MNHEY and SVGAGI. This CDR3 has 14 amino acids. Unmatched junction bases numbered 5, after V lost 11 bases and J lost 0 bases. The DNA of the CDR3 is TGTGCCGGCGGACAGGGCGCAACTAATGAAAAACTGTTTTTT. As protein: CAGGQGATNEKLFF.

The chain joins TRBV5-1 to TRBJ2-5; D is perhaps TRBD1 (6 bases). From germline, CDR1 is SGHRS and CDR2 YFSETQ. Trimming removed 5 bases from V and 1 base from J, with 15 bases in between. This CDR3 contains 15 residues. This CDR3 is CASRMNRAFQETQYF. In nucleotides, the CDR3 is TGCGCCAGCAGGATGAACAGGGCTTTCCAAGAGACCCAGTACTTC.

V is TRBV12-3 or TRBV12-4 and J is TRBJ2-3; D is undetermined. The V gene lost 8 bases and the J gene lost 5 bases, with 11 bases spanning the gap. The CDR3 sequence is 12 residues long. Here the CDR3 reads CASRGFGDTQYF. In nucleotides, the CDR3 is TGTGCCAGCCGTGGTTTTGGAGATACGCAGTATTTT.

The chain has TRBV5-1 and TRBJ2-1, with TRBD2 matching over 14 bases. The CDR3 totals 14 residues. V gave up 2 bases and J gave up 10 bases; unmatched junction bases: 2. CDR1 and CDR2 (germline): SGHRS, YFSETQ. The DNA of the CDR3 is TGCGCCAGCAGCTTCGGGACTAGCGGGGGAGAGCAGTTCTTC. Translation gives CASSFGTSGGEQFF.